Each of the 28 T cell receptor beta chains below was sequenced from the same sample in a study of cytomegalovirus exposure and HLA in healthy donors. The PCR was carried out with 60 Vbeta primers and 13 Jbeta primers. The method was immunoSEQ multiplex PCR; TCRdb's version includes in-frame clones alone and lacks a portion of them. Of 55,000 to 80,000 clones detected, approximately 78% appear once; the ten largest clones hold less than 3%. The sample was PBMCs. These receptors originate from a woman aged 30 to 39 in good health and CMV-seronegative.

This clone appeared a few times. V usage is TRBV5-1 and J usage is TRBJ2-3; D perhaps matches TRBD2 (7 bases). Germline CDR1 reads SGHRS; CDR2 reads YFSETQ. Trimming cost V 4 bases and J 4 bases, with 13 bases left between them. The CDR3 spans 14 residues. The CDR3 nucleotides are TGCGCCAGCAGCCCGGGGGGCCCCGCAGATACGCAGTATTTT. Encoded protein: CASSPGGPADTQYF.

The chain employs TRBV2 and TRBJ2-5, with 8 bases lining up with TRBD2. V dropped 0 bases and J dropped 5; count of bases not matched to a gene: 8. Germline V gene lookup returns CDR1 SNHLY and CDR2 FYNNEI. The CDR3 covers 16 residues. The CDR3 DNA is TGTGCCAGCAGTGAAGCGCTTCGGGGGGGACTTGAGACCCAGTACTTC. It translates to CASSEALRGGLETQYF.

This rearrangement joins TRBV7-2 to TRBJ2-7; TRBD2 agrees at 8 bases. Germline lookup yields CDR1 SGHTA and CDR2 FQGNSA. The CDR3 sequence is 14 residues long. The J segment lost 3 bases and the V segment lost 3 bases, leaving 4 bases of the junction unmatched. Written as DNA, the CDR3 is TGTGCCAGCAGCTTCGGGAGGGGGGACTACGAGCAGTACTTC. Amino acid sequence: CASSFGRGDYEQYF.

The rearrangement joins TRBV29-1 to TRBJ1-1, with D possibly being TRBD1 (5 bases). In germline, CDR1 is SQVTM, CDR2 ANQGSEA. The germline V and J ends were trimmed by 4 bases and 11 bases, with 14 bases remaining between them. The CDR3 has 11 amino acids. The CDR3 DNA is TGCAGCGTTGTCGACAACAAGGGGGCTTTCTTT. Protein product: CSVVDNKGAFF.

V and J are TRBV30 and TRBJ1-6; D unclear. Germline CDR1 reads GTSNPN; CDR2 reads SVGIG (reference sequence). The CDR3 extends over 14 amino acids. Trimming stripped 4 bases from V and 6 bases from J, with 13 bases between. The CDR3 reads CAWTFQDLNSPLHF. CDR3 DNA sequence: TGTGCCTGGACCTTCCAGGATCTTAATTCACCCCTCCACTTT.

The genes are TRBV19 and TRBJ2-3; 9 positions agree with TRBD2. Germline V gene lookup returns CDR1 LNHDA and CDR2 SQIVND (reference sequence). The CDR3 sequence is 15 residues long. Losses at the gene ends were 6 bases for V and 0 bases for J; bases not matched to a gene: 4. The CDR3 here is CASSGGGASTDTQYF. In DNA form, the CDR3 reads TGTGCCAGTAGCGGCGGGGGGGCCAGCACAGATACGCAGTATTTT.

This clone was picked up one time. This chain links TRBV7-6 with TRBJ2-5; weak D call: TRBD1 (5 bases). Germline CDR1 SGHVS, CDR2 FNYEAQ. The CDR3 runs to 14 residues. Trimming pared 1 base from V and 2 bases from J, leaving 8 bases between. CDR3: CASSLGQNQETQYF. CDR3 nucleotide sequence: TGTGCCAGCAGCTTAGGACAGAATCAAGAGACCCAGTACTTC.

As DNA, the CDR3 is TGCGCCAGCAGCTTGGGACAGGGACTTTACAATGAGCAGTTCTTC. As protein: CASSLGQGLYNEQFF. This chain uses TRBV5-1 with TRBJ2-1; D possibly corresponds to TRBD1 (7 bases). The germline V and J ends were trimmed by 0 bases and 4 bases, with 11 bases remaining between them. CDR3 size: 15 residues. In germline, CDR1 is SGHRS, CDR2 YFSETQ. Combining the CDR3 with reference TRBV5-1 and TRBJ2-1 gives the whole variable domain KAGVTQTPRYLIKTRGQQVTLSCSPISGHRSVSWYQQTPGQGLQFLFEYFSETQRNKGNFPGRFSGRQFSNSRSEMNVSTLELGDSALYLCASSLGQGLYNEQFFGPGTRLTVL.

This chain uses TRBV5-6 with TRBJ1-1; a possible D gene is TRBD1 (6 bases). The CDR3 is 15 amino acids. From germline, CDR1 is SGHDT and CDR2 YYEEEE. V shed 0 bases and J shed 4 bases, with 13 bases lying between them. CDR3 amino acids: CASSLAGTGPTEAFF. CDR3 in DNA: TGTGCCAGCAGCTTGGCAGGAACAGGGCCCACTGAAGCTTTCTTT.

J is TRBJ2-5 and V is TRBV28, with 11 bases fitting TRBD2. The CDR3 is made up of 16 amino acids. Per germline, CDR1 MDHEN and CDR2 SYDVKM. Losses at the gene ends were 3 bases for V and 7 bases for J; bases not matched to a gene: 10. CDR3 DNA sequence: TGTGCCAGCAGTTTTGTACTAGCGGGAGCAGAAGCGACCCAGTACTTC. This encodes CASSFVLAGAEATQYF.

The V and J genes are TRBV29-1 and TRBJ2-1; 14 bases agree with TRBD2. The CDR3 is 14 residues long. With 6 bases clipped from V and 7 bases from J, the junction kept 5 bases outside the gene matches. Germline V CDR1 and CDR2: SQVTM, ANQGSEA. CDR3 region: CSVRGLAGVNEQFF. The CDR3, as DNA: TGCAGCGTCCGGGGACTAGCGGGGGTAAATGAGCAGTTCTTC.

This clone appeared a single time. DNA of the CDR3: TGTGCCAGTAGCGGGGGGAAGCCGAACACCGGGGAGCTGTTTTTT. It translates to CASSGGKPNTGELFF. V usage is TRBV19 and J usage is TRBJ2-2; TRBD2 aligns across 7 bases. Trimming cost V 6 bases and J 0 bases; bases outside gene matches: 4. Per germline, CDR1 LNHDA and CDR2 SQIVND (reference sequence). CDR3 length: 15 amino acids.

The chain uses TRBV7-9 and TRBJ1-3, with 8 bases matching TRBD1. With V trimmed by 7 bases and J by 4 bases, 6 bases remained unmatched. Per the germline V gene, CDR1 is SEHNR and CDR2 is FQNEAQ (reference sequence). This CDR3 region has 14 residues. CDR3 coding DNA: TGTGCCAGCAAACAGGGGGGGCCAGGAAACACCATATATTTT. Translation gives CASKQGGPGNTIYF.

This sequence joins TRBV7-2 and TRBJ2-6; D is perhaps TRBD1 (5 bases). This CDR3 has 16 residues. Per the germline V gene, CDR1 is SGHTA and CDR2 is FQGNSA. V was pared by 3 bases and J by 4 bases, with 13 bases between. CDR3 amino acids: CASSLTRGAGANVLTF. CDR3 nucleotide sequence: TGTGCCAGCAGCTTGACTCGTGGGGCGGGGGCCAACGTCCTGACTTTC.

The chain is built from TRBV7-9 and TRBJ2-7; maybe TRBD2 (6 bases). The CDR3 totals 15 residues. CDR1 is SEHNR and CDR2 is FQNEAQ in the germline V gene (reference sequence). V gave up 2 bases and J gave up 5 bases, with 16 bases separating them. In DNA form, the CDR3 reads TGTGCCAGCAGCTTACGGGGGACGTCCGGAGACGAGCAGTACTTC. It translates to CASSLRGTSGDEQYF.

The chain recombines TRBV4-3 with TRBJ2-1, with TRBD1 matching over 8 bases. The CDR3 is made up of 16 amino acids. In germline, CDR1 is LGHNA, CDR2 YSLEER. V lost 3 bases and J lost 4; bases outside the gene matches: 8. The CDR3 protein is CASSHAGTGGYNEQFF. The CDR3 DNA is TGCGCCAGCAGCCACGCAGGAACAGGGGGGTACAATGAGCAGTTCTTC.

The V call is TRBV5-1, the J call TRBJ2-7; D possibly corresponds to TRBD1 (6 bases). This CDR3 has 15 amino acids. The germline CDR1 and CDR2 sequences are SGHRS and YFSETQ. V was pared by 0 bases and J by 3 bases, with 13 bases between. The CDR3 spells CASSLDAGVGYEQYF. The CDR3 nucleotides are TGCGCCAGCAGCTTGGACGCAGGGGTCGGCTACGAGCAGTACTTC. Filled out from reference TRBV5-1 and TRBJ2-7, the complete variable domain reads KAGVTQTPRYLIKTRGQQVTLSCSPISGHRSVSWYQQTPGQGLQFLFEYFSETQRNKGNFPGRFSGRQFSNSRSEMNVSTLELGDSALYLCASSLDAGVGYEQYFGPGTRLTVT.

The chain is built from TRBV11-2 and TRBJ2-7, with D possibly TRBD1 on 6 matching bases. In germline, CDR1 is SGHAT, CDR2 FQNNGV. This CDR3 contains 13 residues. V was trimmed by 4 bases and J by 5 bases, leaving 12 bases between them. The CDR3 here is CASSSTGVDEQYF. CDR3 bases: TGTGCCAGCAGCTCGACAGGAGTTGACGAGCAGTACTTC.

This clone was found once. The rearrangement joins TRBV14 to TRBJ1-2; D unresolved. The CDR3 totals 16 residues. Germline values: CDR1 SGHDN, CDR2 FVKESK. Trimming left V 3 bases short and J 3 bases short, with 17 bases between. The CDR3 coding sequence is TGTGCCAGCAGCCATGCTCGACTAGGCAGTGACTATGGCTACACCTTC. Translated: CASSHARLGSDYGYTF.

V gene TRBV27 combines with J gene TRBJ1-2, with 7 bases identical to TRBD1. Germline assignment: CDR1 MNHEY and CDR2 SMNVEV (reference sequence). V lost 8 bases to trimming and J lost 6 bases; unmatched junction nucleotides: 3. The CDR3 is 11 residues long. CDR3 DNA sequence: TGTGCCAGCGGCAGGGGGGATGGCTACACCTTC. Amino acid sequence: CASGRGDGYTF.

This clone has a single count. The chain is built from TRBV11-2 and TRBJ2-2; tentative D call: TRBD1 (5 bases). Germline CDR1 reads SGHAT; CDR2 reads FQNNGV. V dropped 5 bases and J dropped 0 bases, with 13 bases sitting between them. The CDR3 has 16 amino acids. The CDR3 DNA follows: TGTGCCAGCAGCCCAGGGCGACCTCCGAACACCGGGGAGCTGTTTTTT. Protein: CASSPGRPPNTGELFF.

V gene TRBV19 combines with J gene TRBJ1-5, with D tentatively TRBD1 (6 bases). This CDR3 has 17 residues. V dropped 8 bases and J dropped 0 bases, with 20 bases sitting between them. Per germline, CDR1 LNHDA and CDR2 SQIVND (reference sequence). CDR3 sequence (DNA): TGTGCCAGTGGTTCTCAAAGGGGGAGGGGTAGCAATCAGCCCCAGCATTTT. It encodes CASGSQRGRGSNQPQHF.

This clone was counted a few times. J is TRBJ2-7 and V is TRBV27, with a weak D call TRBD2 (6 bases). The V gene lost 6 bases and the J gene lost 5 bases, with 20 bases spanning the gap. CDR1 is MNHEY, CDR2 SMNVEV, per germline (reference sequence). There are 15 residues in the CDR3. The CDR3, as DNA: TGTGCCAGCAGCCGAACCGGGACTCTCTGGGACGAGCAGTACTTC. It codes for CASSRTGTLWDEQYF.

The chain uses TRBV2 and TRBJ1-5, with D maybe TRBD1 (5 bases). This CDR3 contains 14 residues. Per germline, CDR1 SNHLY and CDR2 FYNNEI. V lost 3 bases and J 4 bases, leaving 10 bases between the germline ends. The CDR3 here is CASSDHRKNQPQHF. CDR3 bases: TGTGCCAGCAGTGACCACAGGAAGAATCAGCCCCAGCATTTT.

The chain employs TRBV7-6 and TRBJ1-5, with a weak D call TRBD1 (5 bases). With 0 bases removed from V and 1 base from J, the gap between germline ends came to 7 bases. The CDR3 has 15 amino acids. Looked up from germline, CDR1 is SGHVS and CDR2 is FNYEAQ. The CDR3 reads CASSLAAGSNQPQHF. The CDR3 bases are TGTGCCAGCAGCTTAGCGGCAGGGAGCAATCAGCCCCAGCATTTT.

The chain combines TRBV10-3 with TRBJ2-1; TRBD1 matches 11 bases. Per germline, CDR1 ENHRY and CDR2 SYGVKD. The CDR3 length is 15 residues. J gave up 3 bases and V 8 bases, and 6 bases lay outside the gene matches. This CDR3 reads CAILPGTGGYNEQFF. The CDR3 DNA is TGTGCCATCCTGCCCGGGACAGGGGGCTACAATGAGCAGTTCTTC.

Remarks on this clone: A junction end diverges from the germline sequence, so it may reflect a read error. The chain joins TRBV7-9 to TRBJ1-1, with TRBD1 as a possible D gene (5 bases). Germline lookup yields CDR1 SEHNR and CDR2 FQNEAQ (reference sequence). The CDR3 has 15 amino acids. The CDR3, as DNA: TGTTCCAGCAGTTGGGGGAGGTCGGGCTCGGAGGCTGCTTTCTTT. This translates into CSSSWGRSGSEAAFF.

There are a few counts of this clone. The chain has TRBV19 and TRBJ2-7, with D possibly TRBD2 on 6 matching bases. Germline lookup yields CDR1 LNHDA and CDR2 SQIVND (reference sequence). The CDR3 has 16 residues. V was shortened by 3 bases and J by 5 bases, with 20 bases between the two germline ends. The CDR3 here is CASSIMLWREYDEQYF. The CDR3 nucleotides are TGTGCCAGTAGTATCATGCTTTGGAGGGAGTATGACGAGCAGTACTTC.